This TCR beta chain was recorded in a study of identical twins. The CDR3 is made up of 12 amino acids. Germline CDR1 and CDR2: SEHNR and FQNEAQ (reference sequence). V lost 3 bases to trimming and J lost 6 bases, with 8 bases between them. TCRdb reanalysed the 5' RACE reads using MiXCR and keeps one entry per CDR3 protein. The sample has some 630,000 distinct CDR3 sequences, 7.1% seen once. A further study also used this sample, focusing on yellow fever vaccine responses in identical twins.

This chain uses TRBV7-9 with TRBJ1-2; D gene ambiguous. The sample comprised PBMCs. The sequence was obtained from a woman aged 18-29 years in good health. The CDR3 DNA reads as TGTGCCAGCAGCTTTTTAGGAGATGGCTACACCTTC. Its protein product is CASSFLGDGYTF.